This is a list of T cell receptor beta chains from one sample in a study of blood T cell repertoires in COVID-19. Sequenced by immunoSEQ multiplex PCR; TCRdb stores in-frame clones only, minus some. This sample has some 300,000 clones, with 70% to 90% found just once. Sequencing input: peripheral blood. The receptor source for this set is a man aged 70-80 years with acute or convalescent COVID-19. Each CDR3 is given with its conserved first and last residue. Fields, in order: J gene, D gene, V gene, clone size, CDR3 protein, CDR3 DNA. A D gene is named only where the DNA matches it firmly. Size is omitted from some rows. Given values are once, few, many or a class for expanded clones.

J gene: TRBJ1-5
D gene: .
V gene: TRBV6-2/TRBV6-3
clone size: .
CDR3 protein: CASSREGTVNQPQHF
CDR3 DNA: TGTGCCAGCAGTCGGGAGGGGACCGTCAATCAGCCCCAGCATTTT

J gene: TRBJ2-3
D gene: .
V gene: TRBV4-3
clone size: .
CDR3 protein: CASSQDEVSTDTQYF
CDR3 DNA: TGCGCCAGCAGCCAAGACGAGGTTAGCACAGATACGCAGTATTTT

J gene: TRBJ2-7
D gene: .
V gene: TRBV7-3
clone size: .
CDR3 protein: CASSPDRDSYEQYF
CDR3 DNA: TGTGCCAGCAGCCCGGACAGAGACTCCTACGAGCAGTACTTC

J gene: TRBJ1-2
D gene: TRBD1
V gene: TRBV19
clone size: few
CDR3 protein: CASASGQGTGYTF
CDR3 DNA: TGTGCCAGTGCAAGTGGACAGGGTACTGGCTACACCTTC

J gene: TRBJ1-6
D gene: TRBD1
V gene: TRBV4-3
clone size: .
CDR3 protein: CASSQDARTGGNSPLHF
CDR3 DNA: TGCGCCAGCAGCCAAGATGCCCGGACAGGAGGGAATTCACCCCTCCACTTT

J gene: TRBJ2-1
D gene: .
V gene: TRBV5-5
clone size: .
CDR3 protein: CASSLIFNGAYNEQFF
CDR3 DNA: TGTGCCAGCAGCTTGATCTTTAACGGAGCCTACAATGAGCAGTTCTTC

J gene: TRBJ1-2
D gene: TRBD1
V gene: TRBV2
clone size: .
CDR3 protein: CASSYGTAAYYGYTF
CDR3 DNA: TGTGCCAGCAGTTACGGGACAGCCGCCTACTATGGCTACACCTTC

J gene: TRBJ2-7
D gene: TRBD2
V gene: TRBV5-4
clone size: .
CDR3 protein: CASSPGLAGIYEQYF
CDR3 DNA: TGTGCCAGCAGCCCGGGACTAGCGGGAATCTACGAGCAGTACTTC

J gene: TRBJ2-1
D gene: .
V gene: TRBV12-3/TRBV12-4
clone size: .
CDR3 protein: CASSYSDDEQFF
CDR3 DNA: TGTGCCAGCAGTTATAGCGACGATGAGCAGTTCTTC

J gene: TRBJ2-1
D gene: TRBD2
V gene: TRBV29-1
clone size: .
CDR3 protein: CSVGGLAEYNEQFF
CDR3 DNA: TGCAGCGTAGGAGGGCTAGCGGAATACAATGAGCAGTTCTTC

J gene: TRBJ2-1
D gene: .
V gene: TRBV10-1
clone size: few
CDR3 protein: CAREEEGGTVEHNEQFF
CDR3 DNA: TGCGCCAGGGAAGAAGAGGGCGGGACGGTGGAACACAATGAGCAGTTCTTC

J gene: TRBJ1-2
D gene: .
V gene: TRBV28
clone size: .
CDR3 protein: CASSFHSRGYGYTF
CDR3 DNA: TGTGCCAGCAGTTTCCATAGTCGGGGCTATGGCTACACCTTC

J gene: TRBJ1-1
D gene: .
V gene: TRBV28
clone size: .
CDR3 protein: CASSLQGWRNTEAFF
CDR3 DNA: TGTGCCAGCAGTTTACAGGGCTGGAGGAACACTGAAGCTTTCTTT

J gene: TRBJ1-5
D gene: TRBD1
V gene: TRBV19
clone size: .
CDR3 protein: CASSPPRGYSQPQHF
CDR3 DNA: TGTGCCAGTAGTCCCCCCAGGGGGTACTCTCAGCCCCAGCATTTT

J gene: TRBJ2-3
D gene: TRBD2
V gene: TRBV24-1
clone size: .
CDR3 protein: CATSDPSGGAQDTQYF
CDR3 DNA: TGTGCCACCAGTGACCCTAGCGGGGGGGCACAAGATACGCAGTATTTT

J gene: TRBJ2-3
D gene: TRBD2
V gene: TRBV5-1
clone size: .
CDR3 protein: CASSWGLAGGKSDTQYF
CDR3 DNA: TGCGCCAGCAGCTGGGGACTAGCGGGGGGGAAGTCAGATACGCAGTATTTT

J gene: TRBJ1-6
D gene: .
V gene: TRBV23-1
clone size: .
CDR3 protein: CASSQSTPGDSPLHF
CDR3 DNA: TGCGCCAGCAGTCAATCGACACCGGGGGACTCACCCCTCCACTTT

J gene: TRBJ1-5
D gene: .
V gene: TRBV28
clone size: .
CDR3 protein: CASSSSGTGVYEPQHF
CDR3 DNA: TGTGCCAGCAGTTCGTCCGGGACGGGGGTATATGAACCCCAGCATTTT

J gene: TRBJ1-4
D gene: TRBD1
V gene: TRBV15
clone size: once
CDR3 protein: CATSPRQGAEKLFF
CDR3 DNA: TGTGCCACCAGCCCGAGACAGGGGGCCGAGAAACTGTTTTTT

J gene: TRBJ2-7
D gene: .
V gene: TRBV10-3
clone size: .
CDR3 protein: CAISIRGEKYEQYF
CDR3 DNA: TGTGCCATCAGTATCCGAGGTGAAAAGTACGAGCAGTACTTC

J gene: TRBJ1-6
D gene: .
V gene: TRBV2
clone size: .
CDR3 protein: CASSTGHHNSPLHF
CDR3 DNA: TGTGCCAGCAGTACGGGACACCATAATTCACCCCTCCACTTT

J gene: TRBJ1-1
D gene: TRBD1
V gene: TRBV6-5
clone size: .
CDR3 protein: CASSYGTGGMNTEAFF
CDR3 DNA: TGTGCCAGCAGTTATGGGACAGGGGGCATGAACACTGAAGCTTTCTTT